This is a list of T cell receptor beta chains from one sample in a study of T cell changes during pregnancy in multiple sclerosis. Repertoires were generated with immunoSEQ multiplex PCR, while TCRdb's copy carries only in-frame clones and drops some. Found here are 85,000 to 130,000 clones, approximately 90% of them singletons; the top ten hold approximately 1.5%. This material consisted of peripheral blood, taken after pregnancy. All receptors derive from a female donor with multiple sclerosis, enrolled in a pregnancy study. The CDR3 runs from the conserved cysteine through the conserved F or W. D genes are given only for firm matches. Clone size is stated in some rows and not others, as once, few, many or a class when expanded.

size,V,D,J,DNA,CDR3
-,TRBV6-1,-,TRBJ2-7,TGTGCCAGCACCGGGTTCTCCTACGAGCAGTACTTC,CASTGFSYEQYF
-,TRBV4-1,TRBD2,TRBJ2-7,TGCGCCAGCAGCCAGCGCGGGGGGCCTTACGAGCAGTACTTC,CASSQRGGPYEQYF
-,TRBV7-9,-,TRBJ2-7,TGTGCCAGCAGCTTCCTCACCCCCGGCGAGGCCTCCTACGAGCAGTACTTC,CASSFLTPGEASYEQYF
-,TRBV9,-,TRBJ2-3,TGTGCCAGCAGCGTAGGTCAGGAGGGAGATACGCAGTATTTT,CASSVGQEGDTQYF
-,TRBV6-5,TRBD1,TRBJ1-5,TGTGCCAGCAGTGTTGGGACAGGGGTTCCGCCCCAGCATTTT,CASSVGTGVPPQHF
-,TRBV7-9,TRBD2,TRBJ2-2,TGTGCCAGCAGCTTACCTAGCGGGAGTCCCAACACCGGGGAGCTGTTTTTT,CASSLPSGSPNTGELFF
-,TRBV9,-,TRBJ2-7,TGTGCCAGCAGCGTAGGTACGGGATGGGACGAGCAGTACTTC,CASSVGTGWDEQYF
-,TRBV5-6,-,TRBJ1-1,TGTGCCAGCAGCTTCGAAGGGCTATGGGGCAGGGGTGATGCTGAAGCTTTCTTT,CASSFEGLWGRGDAEAFF
once,TRBV5-1,-,TRBJ1-2,TGCGCCAGCAGCCCCCTGGGGCAGGGCCTTCACTATGGCTACACCTTC,CASSPLGQGLHYGYTF
-,TRBV5-6,-,TRBJ2-7,TGTGCCAGCAGCTTGGGGCAGGGCCTCTACGAGCAGTACTTC,CASSLGQGLYEQYF
few,TRBV2,-,TRBJ1-6,TGTGCCAGCAGCGCCGACAGGCCTTCACCCCTCCACTTT,CASSADRPSPLHF
-,TRBV7-9,-,TRBJ1-2,TGTGCCAGCAGCTTACACGGGAACGATGGCTACACCTTC,CASSLHGNDGYTF
-,TRBV7-2,-,TRBJ2-7,TGTGCCAGCAGCTTTATAGGGGCGGACGAGCAGTACTTC,CASSFIGADEQYF
-,TRBV9,-,TRBJ1-2,TGTGCCAGCAGCGTAGCAGGGATGGACGATGGCTACACCTTC,CASSVAGMDDGYTF
-,TRBV30,-,TRBJ1-1,TGTGCCTGGAGTGTAGGGGTGAACACTGAAGCTTTCTTT,CAWSVGVNTEAFF
-,TRBV6-5,-,TRBJ1-4,TGTGCCAGCAGTTACTCGAACTCTGGGGCCACGGGACTGTTTTTT,CASSYSNSGATGLFF
-,TRBV14,-,TRBJ1-6,TGTGCCAGCAGCCAAGGCTATAACCTTAATTCACCCCTCCACTTT,CASSQGYNLNSPLHF
-,TRBV19,-,TRBJ1-4,TGTGCCAGTAGTATCGCAGGAAGGGGTGAAAAACTGTTTTTT,CASSIAGRGEKLFF
-,TRBV27,-,TRBJ2-1,TGTGCCAGCAGGGGGGACTCGGGGCAGTTCTTC,CASRGDSGQFF
-,TRBV18,TRBD2,TRBJ2-2,TGTGCCAGCTCACCCGCCCGTCCCGGGGGGACCGGGGAGCTGTTTTTT,CASSPARPGGTGELFF
-,TRBV20-1,-,TRBJ2-7,TGCAGTGCTAGGGAGTCTCCCGAGCAGTACTTC,CSARESPEQYF
-,TRBV28,-,TRBJ2-7,TGTGCCAGCAGTCCCCCCCCGGTGTACGAGCAGTACTTC,CASSPPPVYEQYF
-,TRBV9,-,TRBJ2-3,TGTGCCAGCAGCTTTAGCGGCTTAAGCACAGATACGCAGTATTTT,CASSFSGLSTDTQYF
-,TRBV6-1,-,TRBJ1-5,TGTGCCAGCAGTGAAGCTAGCCAGCATTTT,CASSEASQHF
-,TRBV19,-,TRBJ2-3,TGTGCCAGCACCTCCGGGAATACGCAGTATTTT,CASTSGNTQYF
-,TRBV9,TRBD2,TRBJ2-1,TGTGCCAGCAGCCAAACTAGCGGGAGATCGAATGAGCAGTTCTTC,CASSQTSGRSNEQFF
-,TRBV15,-,TRBJ1-5,TGTGCCACCAGGGGGACTTATAGCAATCAGCCCCAGCATTTT,CATRGTYSNQPQHF